The 14 T cell receptor beta chains below come from one sample, sequenced in a study of blood T cells in healthy people across ages. Next came a second PCR, run for about 6 to 11 cycles, which used a sample-barcoded 5' primer along with a J-beta primer mix. TCRdb used MiXCR to reprocess the 5' RACE reads, holding one entry per CDR3 protein. The data show under 2,000,000 distinct CDR3 sequences, less than 50% seen once. Sample: blood. The receptors were sampled from a woman aged 40 to 50 in good health.

This chain joins TRBV4-2 and TRBJ2-1; possibly TRBD2 for D (6 bases). In germline, CDR1 is LGHNA, CDR2 YNFKEQ. With 0 bases removed from V and 4 bases from J, the gap between germline ends came to 19 bases. The CDR3 consists of 18 residues. The CDR3 nucleotides read TGTGCCAGCAGCCAAGATATGGGGACTTTAATGATTTACAATGAGCAGTTCTTC. Protein: CASSQDMGTLMIYNEQFF.

This clonotype came up a few times. This rearrangement joins TRBV2 to TRBJ2-7, with D perhaps being TRBD1 or TRBD2 (5 bases each). The CDR3 is made up of 14 amino acids. Germline V gene lookup returns CDR1 SNHLY and CDR2 FYNNEI. Trimming pared 7 bases from V and 0 bases from J, leaving 13 bases between. The chain's CDR3 is CASIHGGNSYEQYF. CDR3 sequence (DNA): TGTGCCAGCATTCATGGGGGTAACTCCTACGAGCAGTACTTC.

This clonotype came up a few times. This sequence joins TRBV4-3 and TRBJ2-1; D may be TRBD1 or TRBD2 (6 bases each). The CDR3 has 17 amino acids. Between the trimmed V and J ends, which lost 1 base and 2 bases, there was a span of 15 bases. Germline-derived CDR1 and CDR2 are LGHNA and YSLEER. The CDR3 reads CASSQAMNGGTYNEQFF. CDR3 sequence (DNA): TGCGCCAGCAGCCAAGCGATGAACGGGGGCACCTACAATGAGCAGTTCTTC.

To note about this clonotype: Germline is not matched at one junction end, which may reflect a read error. This rearrangement joins TRBV24-1 to TRBJ2-1; a weak D match, TRBD1 (6 bases). Germline loops: CDR1 KGHDR, CDR2 SFDVKD. The CDR3 covers 14 residues. CDR3 sequence reads: CAASSLGQRDEQFF. The CDR3 bases are TGTGCCGCCAGTAGCCTTGGACAGCGCGATGAGCAGTTCTTC.

V gene TRBV6-1 combines with J gene TRBJ1-4; D unresolved. Germline values: CDR1 MNHNS, CDR2 SASEGT. V was trimmed by 10 bases and J by 0 bases, leaving 18 bases between them. CDR3 length: 16 amino acids. CDR3: CATSRQPPTTNEKLFF. DNA for the CDR3: TGTGCCACTTCTCGGCAGCCCCCCACAACTAATGAAAAACTGTTTTTT.

The chain employs TRBV28 and TRBJ2-5; 10 bases are a match to TRBD1. The end of the DNA is better explained by TRBJ2-7, so the J call may be wrong. This CDR3 is built from 22 residues. The V gene's germline CDR1 is MDHEN and CDR2 SYDVKM. CDR3 amino acids: CASSLFWEGGTGVQKDPYEQYF. DNA of the CDR3: TGTGCCAGCAGTTTATTCTGGGAAGGGGGGACAGGGGTCCAAAAAGACCCGTACGAGCAGTACTTC.

In its sample, this clonotype was seen a few times. The rearrangement links TRBV27 to TRBJ2-3; tentatively, D is TRBD1 or TRBD2 (7 bases each). Trimming left V 6 bases short and J 5 bases short, with 12 bases between. The CDR3 totals 13 residues. Germline loops: CDR1 MNHEY, CDR2 SMNVEV (reference sequence). Here the CDR3 reads CASRQGGQDTQYF. The DNA of the CDR3 is TGTGCCAGCAGGCAGGGGGGGCAAGATACGCAGTATTTT.

Written as DNA, the CDR3 is TGTGCCAGCAGCTCACTAGACCGGGGTGGAACGGGCTACACCTTC. Translation gives CASSSLDRGGTGYTF. This sequence joins TRBV7-9 and TRBJ1-2, with unresolved D. This CDR3 is built from 15 residues. Germline values: CDR1 SEHNR, CDR2 FQNEAQ (reference sequence). The V end was cut by 4 bases, the J end by 8 bases, with 20 bases between.

The J gene is TRBJ2-1, the V gene TRBV20-1; D could derive from TRBD1 or TRBD2 (6 bases each). Trimming removed 0 bases from V and 6 bases from J, with 18 bases in between. Per germline, CDR1 DFQATT and CDR2 SNEGSKA (reference sequence). CDR3 length equals 16 residues. CDR3 residues: CSARERRRGAGNEQFF. CDR3 nucleotides: TGCAGTGCTAGAGAGAGGCGGAGGGGGGCGGGCAATGAGCAGTTCTTC.

The chain employs TRBV12-3 or TRBV12-4 and TRBJ2-7; no firm D call. The closer fit of TRBJ2-4 to the DNA end suggests the J call may be wrong. This CDR3 region has 15 residues. The DNA for the CDR3 is TGTGCCAGCAGTCCTACGGCCAGGATGTTGAACATTCAGTACTTC. This sequence encodes CASSPTARMLNIQYF.

The CDR3, as DNA: TGCGCCAGCAGTCATGTGGGCTCCTACAATGAGCAGTTCTTC. Its translation: CASSHVGSYNEQFF. J is TRBJ2-1 and V is TRBV5-1, with D uncertain. The CDR3 covers 14 residues. Looked up from germline, CDR1 is SGHRS and CDR2 is YFSETQ. V lost 5 bases and J 0 bases, leaving 9 bases between the germline ends.

This clonotype was counted a few times. The chain recombines TRBV6-5 with TRBJ2-5; tentative D call: TRBD1 (6 bases). V shed 7 bases and J shed 1 base, with 19 bases lying between them. The CDR3 is 16 amino acids. CDR1 is MNHEY and CDR2 is SVGAGI in the germline V gene. CDR3 in amino acids: CASTPRQRGTQETQYF. The CDR3, as DNA: TGTGCCAGCACTCCGCGACAGAGGGGGACCCAAGAGACCCAGTACTTC.

The J gene is TRBJ2-1, the V gene TRBV9; no clear D gene. CDR1 and CDR2 (germline): SGDLS, YYNGEE. The CDR3 loop spans 17 amino acids. The V end lost 0 bases, the J end lost 7 bases, and 20 bases lay between the germline ends. In DNA, the CDR3 is TGTGCCAGCAGCGTAGGATCCCCCATGAAATCGGAAAATGAGCAGTTCTTC. This translates into CASSVGSPMKSENEQFF.

The V call is TRBV4-2, the J call TRBJ2-3; D remains ambiguous. This CDR3 has 15 amino acids. CDR1 and CDR2 from the germline V gene are LGHNA and YNFKEQ. Trimming took 1 base from V and 5 from J, leaving 13 bases between them. The CDR3, as DNA: TGTGCCAGCAGCCAAGTCGTATGGCTCGGAGATACGCAGTATTTT. Residues: CASSQVVWLGDTQYF.